This TCR beta chain was obtained from a study of cytomegalovirus exposure and HLA in healthy donors. Study outcomes and limitations: What a later analysis showed was that several of the most significant clusters appeared linked to common viral pathogens. One variant, a missense change in DCLRE1C, was linked in a later analysis to TCR beta V- and J-gene trimming. HLA-A and HLA-B allele assignments for most subjects were reportedly predicted accurately using TCR beta sequences.

The table lists this clone with a count of one. The target antigen is unknown. Vbeta (60) and Jbeta (13) primers were used in the PCR. Sequencing was performed with immunoSEQ multiplex PCR; in TCRdb, only in-frame clones are kept and a portion is missing. The sample includes approximately 190,000 clones, 55% to 75% of them seen just once. Germline CDR1 is LNHDA and CDR2 is SQIVND (reference sequence). This CDR3 is built from 18 residues. V was clipped by 3 bases and J by 3 bases, with 23 bases between them. The chain combines TRBV19 with TRBJ1-1; no reliable D call. Sequencing was performed on PBMCs. This TCR was recovered from a middle-aged man in good health and CMV-seropositive. The CDR3 DNA is TGTGCCAGTAGTATTGATAGGGTAAGGAGGATGACGGACACTGAAGCTTTCTTT. It codes for CASSIDRVRRMTDTEAFF.